This is a list of T cell receptor beta chains from one sample in a study of cytomegalovirus exposure and HLA in healthy donors. Only in-frame clones appear in the TCRdb table, and some are missing; sequencing was by immunoSEQ multiplex PCR. The profile shows approximately 100,000 clones, roughly 80% of them singletons. Material: PBMCs. These TCRs come from a female donor in good health and CMV-seronegative. The CDR3 runs from the conserved cysteine through the conserved F or W. The order of the fields is clone size, D gene, J gene, V gene, CDR3 protein, CDR3 DNA. A D gene is named only where the DNA matches it firmly. Clone sizes are given selectively: once, few, many, or a class where the clone is expanded.

abundance: -; d_gene: -; j_gene: TRBJ2-3; v_gene: TRBV7-9; CDR3aa: CASSSQGDTQYF; CDR3nt: TGTGCCAGCAGCTCTCAGGGGGATACGCAGTATTTT
abundance: -; d_gene: TRBD2; j_gene: TRBJ2-3; v_gene: TRBV9; CDR3aa: CASSASKGTSGGSTDTQYF; CDR3nt: TGTGCCAGCAGCGCATCGAAAGGGACTAGCGGGGGGAGCACAGATACGCAGTATTTT
abundance: once; d_gene: -; j_gene: TRBJ2-2; v_gene: TRBV6-6; CDR3aa: CASSSRQERTGELFF; CDR3nt: TGTGCCAGCAGTTCCAGACAGGAGCGGACCGGGGAGCTGTTTTTT
abundance: -; d_gene: -; j_gene: TRBJ1-1; v_gene: TRBV30; CDR3aa: CAWSDLTEAFF; CDR3nt: TGTGCCTGGAGTGATCTAACTGAAGCTTTCTTT
abundance: few; d_gene: -; j_gene: TRBJ1-2; v_gene: TRBV6-1; CDR3aa: CASSSTGNYGYTF; CDR3nt: TGTGCCAGCAGCAGCACAGGAAACTATGGCTACACCTTC
abundance: -; d_gene: TRBD2; j_gene: TRBJ2-3; v_gene: TRBV5-1; CDR3aa: CASSRGAGGRTDTQYF; CDR3nt: TGCGCCAGCAGCCGCGGAGCGGGGGGGCGGACAGATACGCAGTATTTT
abundance: once; d_gene: -; j_gene: TRBJ1-1; v_gene: TRBV6-6; CDR3aa: CASSYLAGMYTEAFF; CDR3nt: TGTGCCAGCAGTTACTTGGCAGGGATGTACACTGAAGCTTTCTTT
abundance: -; d_gene: TRBD1; j_gene: TRBJ1-4; v_gene: TRBV2; CDR3aa: CASSGQGQSSEKLFF; CDR3nt: TGTGCCAGCAGTGGACAGGGGCAGTCTAGTGAAAAACTGTTTTTT
abundance: -; d_gene: TRBD1; j_gene: TRBJ1-5; v_gene: TRBV6-1; CDR3aa: CASRDSGQGNQPQHF; CDR3nt: TGTGCCAGCAGGGATTCGGGACAGGGCAATCAGCCCCAGCATTTT
abundance: -; d_gene: -; j_gene: TRBJ1-1; v_gene: TRBV5-1; CDR3aa: CASSSDRDTEAFF; CDR3nt: TGCGCCAGCAGCTCCGACCGGGACACTGAAGCTTTCTTT
abundance: -; d_gene: -; j_gene: TRBJ2-7; v_gene: TRBV4-2; CDR3aa: CASSQEVAGAYEQYF; CDR3nt: TGTGCCAGCAGCCAAGAAGTTGCGGGTGCCTACGAGCAGTACTTC
abundance: -; d_gene: TRBD2; j_gene: TRBJ2-3; v_gene: TRBV7-9; CDR3aa: CASSLSGGRTDTQYF; CDR3nt: TGTGCCAGCAGCCTTTCGGGGGGTAGGACAGATACGCAGTATTTT
abundance: few; d_gene: TRBD1; j_gene: TRBJ1-1; v_gene: TRBV4-1; CDR3aa: CASSRDDRGLGTEAFF; CDR3nt: TGCGCCAGCAGCCGGGATGACAGGGGGCTTGGGACTGAAGCTTTCTTT
abundance: -; d_gene: -; j_gene: TRBJ2-3; v_gene: TRBV19; CDR3aa: CASNIWGSDTQYF; CDR3nt: TGTGCCAGTAATATTTGGGGCTCAGATACGCAGTATTTT
abundance: -; d_gene: -; j_gene: TRBJ2-1; v_gene: TRBV5-1; CDR3aa: CASSLSSGYSYNEQFF; CDR3nt: TGCGCCAGCAGCTTGTCTTCGGGGTACTCCTACAATGAGCAGTTCTTC
abundance: -; d_gene: -; j_gene: TRBJ2-5; v_gene: TRBV5-1; CDR3aa: CASSLQSGMQETQYF; CDR3nt: TGCGCCAGCAGCCTTCAAAGCGGAATGCAAGAGACCCAGTACTTC
abundance: -; d_gene: TRBD1; j_gene: TRBJ2-4; v_gene: TRBV11-2; CDR3aa: CASSRWGQGAGNIQYF; CDR3nt: TGTGCCAGCAGCCGGTGGGGACAGGGTGCGGGGAACATTCAGTACTTC
abundance: -; d_gene: TRBD1; j_gene: TRBJ1-1; v_gene: TRBV6-1; CDR3aa: CASSASGDRGTEAFF; CDR3nt: TGTGCCAGCAGTGCCTCGGGGGACAGGGGTACTGAAGCTTTCTTT
abundance: -; d_gene: -; j_gene: TRBJ2-7; v_gene: TRBV7-9; CDR3aa: CAGGSSYEQYF; CDR3nt: TGTGCCGGGGGGAGTTCCTACGAGCAGTACTTC
abundance: -; d_gene: TRBD1; j_gene: TRBJ1-2; v_gene: TRBV5-1; CDR3aa: CASSSNRGPSYTF; CDR3nt: TGCGCCAGCAGTTCTAACAGGGGGCCCAGCTACACCTTC
abundance: -; d_gene: -; j_gene: TRBJ1-2; v_gene: TRBV6-5; CDR3aa: CASRPKGVYGYTF; CDR3nt: TGTGCCAGCAGACCCAAGGGGGTGTATGGCTACACCTTC
abundance: -; d_gene: -; j_gene: TRBJ2-2; v_gene: TRBV28; CDR3aa: CASSPLGLLNTGELFF; CDR3nt: TGTGCCAGCAGCCCTCTCGGACTCTTGAACACCGGGGAGCTGTTTTTT